This T cell receptor (beta chain) stems from a study of T cell repertoires in cytomegalovirus infection. Across the whole study: CMV epitopes that were recently identified and HLA-C-restricted were used alongside well-studied HLA-B-restricted ones. Public TCR beta signatures provided an indication of both CMV infection and a matching HLA type.

This clonotype was observed a single time. Its antigen is undetermined. Study observations and caveats: Clonotype analysis showed dominance of the ex vivo response by HLA-C-restricted CMV-specific TCR beta clonotypes.

The CDR3 has 17 residues. Trimming shortened V by 0 bases and J by 2 bases, and 16 bases separated the two germline ends. CDR1 is LGHNA and CDR2 is YNFKEQ in the germline V gene. One entry per CDR3 protein, called by TCRdb with MiXCR from the reads. Among 350,000 to 400,000 distinct CDR3 sequences listed, roughly a third were seen once. The starting material was cultured PBMCs, obtained from culture after CMV antigen stimulation. The chain combines TRBV4-2 with TRBJ1-2; D is ambiguous. The clonotype comes from a human donor in good health (CMV status not recorded). Some clones in this sample may be carry-over from other donors' samples. In DNA, the CDR3 is TGTGCCAGCAGCCAAGATTCCAACTCTAGCCCCAACTATGGCTACACCTTC. It yields the protein CASSQDSNSSPNYGYTF.